This TCR delta chain was retrieved from a study of Vδ1+ human thymocytes. Notes on the study in general: In the thymus, TRG and TRD repertoires looked highly polyclonal with Gaussian CDR3 lengths.

Extracted RNA was reverse transcribed into cDNA. CDR3 amplicons came from multiplex PCR with pooled V-gene forward and constant-region reverse primers. TCRdb re-analyzed the multiplex PCR reads via CATT. The data contain around 60,000 delta-chain clones, over 12% of them singletons. As to this clone: As yet, its antigen is unknown.

The J segment lost 0 bases and the V segment lost 0 bases, leaving 13 bases of the junction unmatched. The CDR3 is made up of 19 amino acids. Germline V gene lookup returns CDR1 GEAIGNYY and CDR2 EKD. The chain combines TRDV2 with TRDJ1, with 9 bases that match TRDD3. Sequenced input: Vdelta1+ gamma-delta thymocytes from the thymus. Subset given: FACS-sorted CD3+ TCRalphabeta- TCRVdelta1+ TCRVdelta2- thymocytes. The source of this sequence is a girl under three years old who had congenital heart surgery. CDR3: CACDTAACLLGDYTDKLIF. CDR3 sequence (DNA): TGTGCCTGTGACACCGCCGCGTGCCTACTGGGGGACTACACCGATAAACTCATCTTT.